This T cell receptor (beta chain) is from a study of technical replicates of blood from four donors. The V gene's germline CDR1 is SEHNR and CDR2 FQNEAQ (reference sequence). V gave up 1 base and J gave up 15 bases; unmatched junction bases: 6. The CDR3 contains 14 residues. Assay: immunoSEQ multiplex PCR; the TCRdb copy retains only in-frame clones and omits some. Among 80,000 to 95,000 clones listed, about 90% were seen once. The sample taken for sequencing was T cells isolated from PBMCs. The sequence was collected from a human donor in good health. The J gene is TRBJ2-1, the V gene TRBV7-9; 13 bases line up with TRBD2. The DNA for the CDR3 is TGTGCCAGCAGCTTAGTCGGACTAGCGGGGGTTCCGTTCTTC. Translation: CASSLVGLAGVPFF.